The clone carrying this T cell receptor beta chain occurred a few times. Its antigen is undetermined. The junction departs from the called germline gene at one end, perhaps through a read error. These data come from a study of cytomegalovirus exposure and HLA in healthy donors. The study sampled nominally healthy donors, though unrecorded immune exposures were likely. This CDR3 has 15 amino acids. CDR1 SEHNR and CDR2 FQNEAQ come from the germline V gene (reference sequence). Whole-study findings and limits: Later analysis associated a missense DCLRE1C variant with TCR beta V- and J-gene trimming. There were a few CMV-associated chains whose specificity for CMV antigens was confirmed in vitro. The sole available immune exposure information was CMV serostatus.

The PCR was carried out with 60 Vbeta primers and 13 Jbeta primers. Repertoires were generated with immunoSEQ multiplex PCR, while TCRdb's copy carries only in-frame clones and drops some. Of roughly 260,000 clones listed, 84% were seen once; the top ten hold about 2%. The genes are TRBV7-9 and TRBJ2-7, with TRBD1 identical over 12 bases. Sequencing was carried out using PBMCs. The TCR originated in a woman in her thirties or forties in good health and CMV-seropositive. Here the CDR3 DNA reads TGTTCCAGCAGCGCTAACGCGGGACAGGGGGCCGAGCAGTACTTC. Translated, it gives CSSSANAGQGAEQYF.